The 11 T cell receptor beta chains below come from one sample, sequenced in a study of HIV-infected children after antiretroviral therapy interruption. Unique molecular identifiers were included in an RNA-based 3' RACE TCR library. One entry per CDR3 protein, called by TCRdb with MiXCR from the 3' RACE reads. The profile covers some 90,000 distinct CDR3 sequences, with 5.5% to 8.5% appearing a single time and 0.9% to 1.3% taken by the ten largest. Treatment of the sample: PENTA 11 planned treatment interruption arm or continuous ART arm. Specimen: CD45RA+ CD4+ T cells from PBMCs, pooled from several time points, collected from a donor given antiretroviral therapy, either interrupted or continuous. Subset meaning: naive CD4+ CD45RA+ CD45RO- T cells. The receptors were sampled from a pool of human donors with HIV.

This clonotype was observed a handful of times. The J gene is TRBJ2-5, the V gene TRBV12-3 or TRBV12-4; a possible D gene is TRBD1 (5 bases). The germline V and J ends were trimmed by 11 bases and 2 bases, with 15 bases remaining between them. The length of the CDR3 is 13 residues. The CDR3 spells CASTTDSQETQYF. Here the CDR3 DNA reads TGTGCCTCAACGACAGACTCTCAAGAGACCCAGTACTTC.

This chain connects TRBV6-1 to TRBJ2-2; no definite D call. Germline CDR1 is MNHNS and CDR2 is SASEGT. The CDR3 loop spans 15 amino acids. V lost 4 bases to trimming and J lost 2 bases, with 11 bases between them. As DNA, the CDR3 is TGTGCCAGCAGTGCCCTCTTGTTCAACACCGGGGAGCTGTTTTTT. Amino acid sequence: CASSALLFNTGELFF.

This clonotype was observed at least ten times. The V call is TRBV23-1, the J call TRBJ2-7, with D possibly being TRBD2 (5 bases). TRBV23-1 is an ORF; its function is uncertain. There are 14 residues in the CDR3. With 2 bases removed from V and 0 bases from J, the gap between germline ends came to 8 bases. The CDR3 DNA is TGCGCCAGCAGTCAACCGGGGAGCTCCTACGAGCAGTACTTC. As protein: CASSQPGSSYEQYF.

This clonotype was seen a handful of times. The gene calls are TRBV27 and TRBJ2-7; 9 nucleotides match TRBD1. This CDR3 spans 16 amino acids. CDR1 and CDR2 (germline): MNHEY, SMNVEV (reference sequence). The V segment lost 5 bases and the J segment 0 bases; nucleotides outside the gene matches: 8. For the CDR3, the DNA is TGTGCCAGCAGTCCCGGGACAGGGACCAGCTCCTACGAGCAGTACTTC. Translated: CASSPGTGTSSYEQYF.

This clonotype was picked up a small number of times. The gene calls are TRBV9 and TRBJ2-1; weak D call: TRBD1 (5 bases). There are 13 residues in the CDR3. The V end lost 2 bases, the J end lost 5 bases, and 8 bases lay between the germline ends. Germline V gives CDR1 SGDLS, CDR2 YYNGEE. CDR3 residues: CASSVTDDNEQFF. CDR3 coding DNA: TGTGCCAGCAGCGTGACAGATGACAATGAGCAGTTCTTC.

The table lists this clonotype with a few counts. This chain connects TRBV5-5 to TRBJ1-2, with 9 bases identical to TRBD1. The germline V gene encodes CDR1 SGHKS and CDR2 YYEKEE (reference sequence). CDR3 length equals 15 residues. The ends lost 4 bases at V and 5 bases at J; junction bases unmatched: 9. CDR3 DNA: TGTGCCAGCAGCCGGACAGGGGACGAAATTTATGGCTACACCTTC. Translated, it gives CASSRTGDEIYGYTF.

This clonotype appeared many times. The genes are TRBV23-1 and TRBJ1-5, with D uncertain. TRBV23-1 is identified as an open reading frame with a role that is uncertain. CDR3 size: 16 residues. V lost 0 bases, J lost 4 bases, and 13 bases lay in between. The CDR3 reads CASSQSVTWRNQPQHF. Here the CDR3 DNA reads TGCGCCAGCAGTCAATCTGTGACGTGGAGGAATCAGCCCCAGCATTTT.

This clonotype has at least ten counts. V is TRBV12-3 or TRBV12-4 and J is TRBJ2-1; a possible D gene is TRBD2 (6 bases). V was pared by 6 bases and J by 0 bases, with 15 bases between. The CDR3 has 16 amino acids. The CDR3: CASSYRGLRSYNEQFF. DNA for the CDR3: TGTGCCAGCAGCTATCGGGGACTGCGCTCCTACAATGAGCAGTTCTTC.

This clonotype was detected ten times or more. This chain links TRBV5-1 with TRBJ2-7; TRBD1 is a possible D gene (6 bases). CDR1 and CDR2 from the germline V gene are SGHRS and YFSETQ. Trimming took 0 bases from V and 5 from J, leaving 15 bases between them. There are 15 residues in the CDR3. CDR3 loop: CASSLGRGHRDEQYF. The CDR3, as DNA: TGCGCCAGCAGCTTGGGCAGGGGACACCGTGACGAGCAGTACTTC.

This clonotype was detected ten times or more. The gene calls are TRBV12-3 or TRBV12-4 and TRBJ1-6, with D perhaps matching TRBD1 (5 bases). The length of the CDR3 is 15 residues. With 3 bases removed from V and 7 bases from J, the gap between germline ends came to 13 bases. The DNA for the CDR3 is TGTGCCAGCAGTTTTGCAGGGTTGATCAATTCACCCCTCCACTTT. Translation gives CASSFAGLINSPLHF.

As to this clonotype: A much larger clone lies one base from this, so it may be a read error. The chain carries TRBV4-2 and TRBJ1-3; D is unresolved. Germline assignment: CDR1 LGHNA and CDR2 YNFKEQ. The CDR3 spans 15 residues. The CDR3: CASSQVRGGRNNIYF. CDR3 bases: TGTGCCAGCAGCCAAGTCCGGGGAGGAAGAAACAACATATATTTT.